The entry below describes one T cell receptor (beta chain). The assay was immunoSEQ multiplex PCR, and TCRdb's table has in-frame clones only and misses some. The repertoire consists of tens of thousands of clones, with more than 60% occurring once and the leading ten covering about 3.4%. The CDR3 runs to 13 residues. V shed 10 bases, J shed 3 bases, and the junction held 7 bases outside the gene matches. Germline lookup yields CDR1 LNHDA and CDR2 SQIVND (reference sequence). This sample was included in a study of early stage breast cancer tumors. Study summary: ER+/PR+/HER2- status applied to about 75% of the 16 invasive breast tumors. The ER+/PR+/HER2- tumors included 7 or 8 ductal and four lobular carcinomas.

The clonotype originates from a person younger than 45 with breast cancer. V usage is TRBV19 and J usage is TRBJ2-3; 7 nucleotides match TRBD1. The sequenced material came from blood. In DNA form, the CDR3 reads TGTGCCATACAGGGGCGAGGAACAGATACGCAGTATTTT. It specifies CAIQGRGTDTQYF.